This T cell receptor beta chain was profiled in a study of control samples from healthy donors and cancer patients. The germline CDR1 and CDR2 sequences are SGDLS and YYNGEE. With V trimmed by 2 bases and J by 4 bases, 5 bases remained unmatched. This CDR3 has 14 amino acids. The assay was immunoSEQ multiplex PCR, and TCRdb's table has in-frame clones only and misses some. Of 150,000 or so clones listed, just over 85% are singletons. Source material: blood. This sequence joins TRBV9 and TRBJ2-5, with TRBD2 matching 7 bases. The receptor comes from a man aged 18 to 29 in good health. The CDR3 DNA reads as TGTGCCAGCAGCGTTGGGGGGGAAAGAGAGACCCAGTACTTC. Translating gives CASSVGGERETQYF.